A selection of T cell receptor beta chains follows, all from one sample in a study of shared clonotypes between healthy human individuals. TCRdb's copy holds only in-frame clones and misses some; the assay was immunoSEQ multiplex PCR. The table lists around 510,000 clones, around 76% of them singletons. The sequenced sample consisted of PBMCs. The receptors come from a woman aged 35 to 49 in good health. Some clones in this sample may be carry-over from other donors' samples. The CDR3 runs from the conserved cysteine through the conserved F or W. Fields, in order: J gene, V gene, clone size, D gene, CDR3 protein, CDR3 DNA. The D gene is left open where the match is weak. Clone size, where shown, is once, few, many, or a class for clones that have expanded.

TRBJ2-4	TRBV30	-	-	CAWSPTRSQNIQYF	TGTGCCTGGAGTCCTACGCGGTCCCAAAACATTCAGTACTTC
TRBJ2-2	TRBV7-3	-	TRBD2	CASSSLAGDTGELFF	TGTGCCAGCAGTTCACTAGCGGGGGACACCGGGGAGCTGTTTTTT
TRBJ2-7	TRBV11-3	-	-	CASSLGGSTGEQYF	TGTGCCAGCAGCTTAGGAGGGAGCACGGGCGAGCAGTACTTC
TRBJ2-5	TRBV15	-	TRBD2	CATSRATGGVETQYF	TGTGCCACCAGCAGAGCGACGGGGGGAGTGGAGACCCAGTACTTC
TRBJ2-6	TRBV12-5	-	-	CASGLGPGQSRANVLTF	TGTGCTAGTGGTCTGGGTCCAGGACAAAGTCGGGCCAACGTCCTGACTTTC
TRBJ1-1	TRBV10-2	-	-	CASSAAGIEAFF	TGCGCCAGCAGTGCGGCCGGGATAGAAGCTTTCTTT
TRBJ2-1	TRBV9	-	TRBD2	CASSVGTSGRNEQFF	TGTGCCAGCAGCGTAGGGACTAGCGGGAGAAATGAGCAGTTCTTC
TRBJ2-5	TRBV6-6	-	TRBD2	CASSSLAGNQETQYF	TGTGCCAGCAGTTCTCTAGCGGGGAACCAAGAGACCCAGTACTTC
TRBJ1-1	TRBV28	-	TRBD1	CASSSLYHRGRVTEAFF	TGTGCCAGCAGTTCACTCTACCACAGGGGGAGGGTCACTGAAGCTTTCTTT
TRBJ2-7	TRBV9	-	-	CASSLARYEQYF	TGTGCCAGCAGCTTGGCCCGGTACGAGCAGTACTTC
TRBJ2-1	TRBV27	-	-	CASSPPGSGASSYNEQFF	TGTGCCAGCAGTCCCCCTGGCTCAGGCGCGAGCTCCTACAATGAGCAGTTCTTC
TRBJ2-1	TRBV29-1	many	TRBD2	CSVEDFTSGGNNEQFF	TGCAGCGTTGAAGATTTTACCTCGGGGGGGAACAATGAGCAGTTCTTC
TRBJ1-2	TRBV10-3	-	TRBD1	CAISAGGYGYTF	TGTGCCATCAGTGCAGGGGGGTATGGCTACACCTTC
TRBJ2-2	TRBV19	-	TRBD1	CASSRTGFFTGELFF	TGTGCCAGTAGTCGGACAGGGTTTTTCACCGGGGAGCTGTTTTTT